What follows are 2 T cell receptor beta chains derived from one specimen sequenced in a study of blood T cell repertoires in COVID-19. Clones were read by immunoSEQ multiplex PCR, and TCRdb kept only the in-frame ones, dropping some. This table holds a few hundred thousand clones, about 85% found once. The sequencing input was peripheral blood. The receptor set was obtained from a man aged 25-40 years who had recovered from COVID-19.

As regards this clone: A read error may account for a junction end that differs from germline. The chain is built from TRBV12-3 or TRBV12-4 and TRBJ1-1, with 8 positions matching TRBD1. The CDR3 is made up of 12 amino acids. CDR3 region: CASNTGGTDAFF. The CDR3 DNA reads TGTGCCAGCAACACAGGGGGGACTGACGCTTTCTTT.

This chain links TRBV28 with TRBJ2-6, with 7 positions matching TRBD1. Germline loops: CDR1 MDHEN, CDR2 SYDVKM. The CDR3 runs 15 residues. V lost 5 bases to trimming and J lost 2 bases; unmatched junction nucleotides: 3. The DNA for the CDR3 is TGTGCCAGCAGTCCGCAGGGGGCTGGGGCCAACGTCCTGACTTTC. This translates into CASSPQGAGANVLTF.